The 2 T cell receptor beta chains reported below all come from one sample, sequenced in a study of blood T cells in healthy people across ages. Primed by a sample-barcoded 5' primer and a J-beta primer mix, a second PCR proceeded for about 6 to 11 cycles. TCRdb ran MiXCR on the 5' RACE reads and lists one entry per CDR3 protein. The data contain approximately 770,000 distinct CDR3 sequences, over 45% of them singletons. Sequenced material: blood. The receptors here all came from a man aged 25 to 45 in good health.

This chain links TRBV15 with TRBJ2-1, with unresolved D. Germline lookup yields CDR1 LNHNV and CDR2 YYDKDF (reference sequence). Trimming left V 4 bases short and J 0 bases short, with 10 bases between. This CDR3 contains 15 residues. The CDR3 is CATSTWRSSYNEQFF. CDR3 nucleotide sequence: TGTGCCACCAGCACCTGGCGGAGCTCCTACAATGAGCAGTTCTTC.

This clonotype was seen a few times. Here the CDR3 DNA reads TGTGCCAGCGCCAGCGGGGCCCTCTACAATGAGCAGTTCTTC. Amino acid sequence: CASASGALYNEQFF. This chain uses TRBV9 with TRBJ2-1; 7 positions agree with TRBD2. Germline CDR1 SGDLS, CDR2 YYNGEE. The J segment lost 3 bases and the V segment lost 7 bases, leaving 7 bases of the junction unmatched. The CDR3 sequence is 14 residues long.